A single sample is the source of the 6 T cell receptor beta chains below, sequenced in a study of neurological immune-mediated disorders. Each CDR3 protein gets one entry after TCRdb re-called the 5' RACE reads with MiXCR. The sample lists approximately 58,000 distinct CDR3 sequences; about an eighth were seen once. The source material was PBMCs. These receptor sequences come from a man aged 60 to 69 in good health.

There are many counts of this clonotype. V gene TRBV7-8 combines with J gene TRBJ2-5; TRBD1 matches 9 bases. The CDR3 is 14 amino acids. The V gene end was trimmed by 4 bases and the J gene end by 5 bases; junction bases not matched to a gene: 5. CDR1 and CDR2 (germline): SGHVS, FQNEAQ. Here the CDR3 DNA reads TGTGCCAGCAGCTCTGGACAGGGGTTGGAGACCCAGTACTTC. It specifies CASSSGQGLETQYF. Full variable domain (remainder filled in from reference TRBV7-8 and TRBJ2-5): GAGVSQSPRYKVAKRGQDVALRCDPISGHVSLFWYQQALGQGPEFLTYFQNEAQLDKSGLPSDRFFAERPEGSVSTLKIQRTQQEDSAVYLCASSSGQGLETQYFGPGTRLLVL.

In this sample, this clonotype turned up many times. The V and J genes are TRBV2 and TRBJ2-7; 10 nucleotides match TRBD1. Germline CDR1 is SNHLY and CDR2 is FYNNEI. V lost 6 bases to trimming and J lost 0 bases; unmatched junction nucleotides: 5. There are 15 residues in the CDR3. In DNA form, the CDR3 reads TGTGCCAGCAGGGTGGACAGGGGGTCCTCCTACGAGCAGTACTTC. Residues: CASRVDRGSSYEQYF. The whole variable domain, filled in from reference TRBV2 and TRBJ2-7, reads EPEVTQTPSHQVTQMGQEVILRCVPISNHLYFYWYRQILGQKVEFLVSFYNNEISEKSEIFDDQFSVERPDGSNFTLKIRSTKLEDSAMYFCASRVDRGSSYEQYFGPGTRLTVT.

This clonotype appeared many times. The CDR3 protein is CASTVKNEQFF. CDR3 DNA: TGTGCCAGCACAGTTAAAAATGAGCAGTTCTTC. The chain couples TRBV12-3 or TRBV12-4 to TRBJ2-1; D is uncertain. The CDR3 is 11 amino acids. V was trimmed by 7 bases and J by 7 bases, leaving 8 bases between them.

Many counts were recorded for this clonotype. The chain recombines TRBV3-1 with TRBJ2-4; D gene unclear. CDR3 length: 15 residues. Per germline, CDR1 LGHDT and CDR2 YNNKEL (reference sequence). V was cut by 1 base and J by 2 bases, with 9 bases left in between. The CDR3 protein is CASSQGSGPKNIQYF. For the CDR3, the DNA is TGTGCCAGCAGCCAAGGATCTGGGCCCAAAAACATTCAGTACTTC.

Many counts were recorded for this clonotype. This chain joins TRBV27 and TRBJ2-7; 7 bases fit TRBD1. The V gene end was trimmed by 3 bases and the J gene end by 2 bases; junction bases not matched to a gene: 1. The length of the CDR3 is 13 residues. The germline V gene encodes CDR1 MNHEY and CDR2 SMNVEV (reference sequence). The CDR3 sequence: CASSFDRAYEQYF. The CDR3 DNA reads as TGTGCCAGCAGTTTTGACAGGGCCTACGAGCAGTACTTC.

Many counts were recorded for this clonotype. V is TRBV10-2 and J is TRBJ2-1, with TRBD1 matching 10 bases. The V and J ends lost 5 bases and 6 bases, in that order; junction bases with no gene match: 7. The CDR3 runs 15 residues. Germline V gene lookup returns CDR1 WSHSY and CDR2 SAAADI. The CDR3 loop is CASSPGTGDFNEQFF. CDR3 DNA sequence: TGCGCCAGCAGTCCCGGGACAGGGGATTTCAATGAGCAGTTCTTC.